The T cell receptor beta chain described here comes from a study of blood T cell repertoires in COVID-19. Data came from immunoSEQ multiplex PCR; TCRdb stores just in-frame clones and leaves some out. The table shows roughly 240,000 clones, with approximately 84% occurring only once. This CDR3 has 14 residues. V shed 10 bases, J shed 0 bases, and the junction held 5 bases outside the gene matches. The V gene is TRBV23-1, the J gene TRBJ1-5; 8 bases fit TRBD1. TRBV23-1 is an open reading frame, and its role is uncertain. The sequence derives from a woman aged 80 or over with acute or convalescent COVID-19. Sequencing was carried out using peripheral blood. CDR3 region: CAIGTGPSNQPQHF. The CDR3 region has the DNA TGCGCCATAGGGACAGGCCCTAGCAATCAGCCCCAGCATTTT.